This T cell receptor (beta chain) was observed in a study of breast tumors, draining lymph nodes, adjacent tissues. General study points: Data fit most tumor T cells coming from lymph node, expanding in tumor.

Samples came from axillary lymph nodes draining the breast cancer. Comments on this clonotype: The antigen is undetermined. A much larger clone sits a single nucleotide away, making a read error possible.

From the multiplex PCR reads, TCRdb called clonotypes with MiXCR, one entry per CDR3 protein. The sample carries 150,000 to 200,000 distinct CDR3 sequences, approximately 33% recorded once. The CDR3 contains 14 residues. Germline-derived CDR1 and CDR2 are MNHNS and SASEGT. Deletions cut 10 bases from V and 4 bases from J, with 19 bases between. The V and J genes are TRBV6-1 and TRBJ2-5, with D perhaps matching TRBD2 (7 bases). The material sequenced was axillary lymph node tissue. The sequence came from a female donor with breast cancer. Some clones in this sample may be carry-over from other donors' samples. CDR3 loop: CATTQGRERETQYF. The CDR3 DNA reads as TGTGCCACCACGCAGGGGCGGGAGCGAGAGACCCAGTACTTC.